Each of the 27 T cell receptor beta chains below was sequenced from the same sample in a study of blood T cell repertoires in COVID-19. Method: immunoSEQ multiplex PCR; TCRdb's copy keeps in-frame clones and lacks some. The table lists about 280,000 clones, approximately 85% of them singletons. The material sequenced was peripheral blood. Receptors originate from a man aged 45-60 years with active or convalescent COVID-19.

The rearrangement uses TRBV7-8 and TRBJ2-2; 9 bases match TRBD1. The CDR3 totals 17 residues. The germline V gene has CDR1 SGHVS and CDR2 FQNEAQ. V was pared by 5 bases and J by 3 bases, with 10 bases of the junction left unmatched. This CDR3 is CASSPTEGQGYTGELFF. The DNA for the CDR3 is TGTGCCAGCAGCCCGACCGAAGGACAGGGGTACACCGGGGAGCTGTTTTTT. The full variable domain, completed using reference TRBV7-8 and TRBJ2-2, is GAGVSQSPRYKVAKRGQDVALRCDPISGHVSLFWYQQALGQGPEFLTYFQNEAQLDKSGLPSDRFFAERPEGSVSTLKIQRTQQEDSAVYLCASSPTEGQGYTGELFFGEGSRLTVL.

The chain couples TRBV4-1 to TRBJ1-4; D remains unclear. The CDR3 extends over 15 amino acids. CDR1 and CDR2 (germline): MGHRA, YSYEKL. Between the trimmed V and J ends, which lost 2 bases and 3 bases, there was a span of 10 bases. The DNA of the CDR3 is TGCGCCAGCAGCCAAATAGCGGCCTCTAATGAAAAACTGTTTTTT. Translated, it gives CASSQIAASNEKLFF.

The chain links TRBV4-1 to TRBJ2-7, with a tentative D call TRBD2 (6 bases). Trimming shortened V by 0 bases and J by 2 bases, and 11 bases separated the two germline ends. Per germline, CDR1 MGHRA and CDR2 YSYEKL. The CDR3 runs to 15 residues. CDR3 DNA sequence: TGCGCCAGCAGCCAAGATGGGGGGTGGACCTACGAGCAGTACTTC. This encodes CASSQDGGWTYEQYF.

The chain uses TRBV18 and TRBJ2-3; D is unresolved. Per the germline V gene, CDR1 is KGHSH and CDR2 is LQKENI. Trimming pared 1 base from V and 6 bases from J, leaving 5 bases between. The CDR3 spans 12 residues. The CDR3 region is CASSPRLDTQYF. For the CDR3, the DNA is TGTGCCAGCTCACCACGGCTGGATACGCAGTATTTT. Combining the CDR3 with reference TRBV18 and TRBJ2-3 gives the whole variable domain NAGVMQNPRHLVRRRGQEARLRCSPMKGHSHVYWYRQLPEEGLKFMVYLQKENIIDESGMPKERFSAEFPKEGPSILRIQQVVRGDSAAYFCASSPRLDTQYFGPGTRLTVL.

The chain is built from TRBV5-1 and TRBJ2-1; 7 positions agree with TRBD1. Trimming took 4 bases from V and 4 from J; bases not matched to a gene: 5. CDR1 and CDR2 (germline): SGHRS, YFSETQ. The CDR3 spans 14 residues. CDR3 region: CASSRQGAYNEQFF. DNA for the CDR3: TGCGCCAGCAGCCGACAGGGAGCTTACAATGAGCAGTTCTTC.

DNA for the CDR3: TGTGCCAGCAGACGTCAGGAATACAATGAGCAGTTCTTC. Translating it yields CASRRQEYNEQFF. The genes are TRBV12-3 or TRBV12-4 and TRBJ2-1; D not certain. Trimming took off 6 bases at V and 4 bases at J, with 10 bases between the two ends. CDR3 length: 13 residues.

The V gene is TRBV19, the J gene TRBJ2-1; 7 nucleotides line up with TRBD2. J was trimmed by 8 bases and V by 2 bases; bases with no gene match: 9. The CDR3 has 15 amino acids. Germline values: CDR1 LNHDA, CDR2 SQIVND (reference sequence). In DNA form, the CDR3 reads TGTGCCAGTAGTATATCGTGGACTAGAGGTCATGAGCAGTTCTTC. Translating it yields CASSISWTRGHEQFF.

The gene calls are TRBV5-8 and TRBJ2-3, with 9 bases lining up with TRBD1. Germline loops: CDR1 SGHTS, CDR2 YDEGEE. The CDR3 runs to 16 residues. The V and J ends lost 3 bases and 0 bases, in that order; junction bases with no gene match: 5. CDR3 sequence: CASSSGTGRSTDTQYF. CDR3 sequence (DNA): TGTGCCAGCAGCTCAGGGACAGGGCGTAGCACAGATACGCAGTATTTT.

The rearrangement links TRBV4-2 to TRBJ2-7; D not resolved. CDR1 and CDR2 (germline): LGHNA, YNFKEQ. CDR3 length equals 14 residues. Trimming removed 0 bases from V and 7 bases from J, with 13 bases in between. Here the CDR3 DNA reads TGTGCCAGCAGCCAAGATCGAACCGCGTGGGAGCAGTACTTC. The encoded protein is CASSQDRTAWEQYF.

The sample holds one count of this clone. The rearrangement uses TRBV7-9 and TRBJ1-6, with D unclear. The V end lost 5 bases, the J end lost 1 base, and 9 bases lay between the germline ends. The CDR3 consists of 15 residues. The germline V gene encodes CDR1 SEHNR and CDR2 FQNEAQ (reference sequence). The DNA for the CDR3 is TGTGCCAGCAGCCCCCGGTCTTCCTATAATTCACCCCTCCACTTT. Translating it yields CASSPRSSYNSPLHF. The full variable domain, completed using reference TRBV7-9 and TRBJ1-6, is DTGVSQNPRHKITKRGQNVTFRCDPISEHNRLYWYRQTLGQGPEFLTYFQNEAQLEKSRLLSDRFSAERPKGSFSTLEIQRTEQGDSAMYLCASSPRSSYNSPLHFGNGTRLTVT.

This chain joins TRBV11-1 and TRBJ2-1; D uncertain. Trimming removed 5 bases from V and 5 bases from J, with 13 bases in between. Germline V CDR1 and CDR2: SGHAT, FQDESV (reference sequence). This CDR3 region has 14 residues. The CDR3 is CASSQPPTNNEQFF. The CDR3 nucleotides are TGTGCCAGCAGCCAGCCGCCTACTAACAATGAGCAGTTCTTC.

There are a few counts of this clone. V usage is TRBV3-1 (or the pseudogene TRBV3-2) and J usage is TRBJ1-1, with 8 bases that match TRBD1. The CDR3 length is 14 residues. Germline assignment: CDR1 LGHDT and CDR2 YNNKEL (reference sequence). V trimming: 4 bases; J trimming: 1 base; junction bases outside the gene matches: 2. The CDR3 nucleotides are TGTGCCAGCAGCCGGACAGGGTCGAACACTGAAGCTTTCTTT. Translation gives CASSRTGSNTEAFF.

This clone turned up a few times. V gene TRBV27 combines with J gene TRBJ2-5; the match to TRBD1 covers 7 bases. The CDR3 sequence is 15 residues long. The germline V gene has CDR1 MNHEY and CDR2 SMNVEV (reference sequence). V lost 2 bases, J lost 2 bases, and 5 bases stayed unmatched. CDR3 DNA: TGTGCCAGCAGTTTAACAGGGGCCCCACAAGAGACCCAGTACTTC. Protein product: CASSLTGAPQETQYF.

The chain employs TRBV4-3 and TRBJ1-2, with unresolved D. The germline V and J ends were trimmed by 2 bases and 2 bases, with 15 bases remaining between them. Germline V gene lookup returns CDR1 LGHNA and CDR2 YSLEER. The CDR3 sequence is 16 residues long. The CDR3 here is CASSQFPELSNYGYTF. Written as DNA, the CDR3 is TGCGCCAGCAGCCAATTCCCCGAACTGTCCAACTATGGCTACACCTTC.

This clone was counted between two and nine times. As DNA, the CDR3 is TGTGCCAGCGACCCGGGAAATAATTCACCCCTCCACTTT. This sequence encodes CASDPGNNSPLHF. This chain links TRBV28 with TRBJ1-6; D call uncertain. Trimming removed 8 bases from V and 5 bases from J, with 10 bases in between. The CDR3 extends over 13 amino acids. CDR1 and CDR2 from the germline V gene are MDHEN and SYDVKM.

The chain uses TRBV6-6 and TRBJ2-1; TRBD2 might be the D (5 bases). The CDR3 consists of 12 residues. The V and J ends lost 3 bases and 8 bases respectively, with 8 bases between them. Germline V lookup: CDR1 MNHNY, CDR2 SVGAGI (reference sequence). CDR3 bases: TGTGCCAGCAGTTATTATAGCGATGAGCAGTTCTTC. Its translation: CASSYYSDEQFF.

This clone has just a few counts. V gene TRBV11-2 combines with J gene TRBJ2-7; D is unresolved. CDR1 and CDR2 from the germline V gene are SGHAT and FQNNGV. The CDR3 is 14 amino acids. V was trimmed by 4 bases and J by 4 bases, leaving 14 bases between them. This CDR3 reads CASSSPMRSYEQYF. Here the CDR3 DNA reads TGTGCCAGCAGCTCCCCGATGAGATCATACGAGCAGTACTTC.

Of note for this clone: This specimen includes other DNA sequences encoding the same CDR3. The genes are TRBV7-9 and TRBJ2-2, with D possibly TRBD1 on 6 matching bases. Deletions cut 2 bases from V and 6 bases from J, with 10 bases between. The CDR3 loop spans 14 amino acids. The germline V gene encodes CDR1 SEHNR and CDR2 FQNEAQ (reference sequence). CDR3: CASSLLQGSGELFF. The CDR3 DNA follows: TGTGCCAGCAGCTTATTACAGGGTTCCGGGGAGCTGTTTTTT. Together with reference TRBV7-9 and TRBJ2-2, the CDR3 gives the full variable domain: DTGVSQNPRHKITKRGQNVTFRCDPISEHNRLYWYRQTLGQGPEFLTYFQNEAQLEKSRLLSDRFSAERPKGSFSTLEIQRTEQGDSAMYLCASSLLQGSGELFFGEGSRLTVL.

The rearrangement links TRBV7-9 to TRBJ2-2; 12 nucleotides match TRBD2. The CDR3 is 16 amino acids. Germline V lookup: CDR1 SEHNR, CDR2 FQNEAQ (reference sequence). V lost 7 bases and J lost 7; bases outside the gene matches: 10. The CDR3 sequence is CASNPLAGGPDGELFF. The CDR3 nucleotides are TGTGCCAGCAACCCCCTAGCGGGAGGGCCAGACGGGGAGCTGTTTTTT.

V is TRBV7-3 and J is TRBJ2-1; 12 bases match TRBD2. The junction had 4 bases not matched to a gene; V was cut back by 4 bases and J by 6 bases. This CDR3 has 15 amino acids. From germline, CDR1 is SGHTA and CDR2 FQGTGA. DNA of the CDR3: TGTGCCAGCAGCTGGCTAGCGGGAGGGGTCAATGAGCAGTTCTTC. The encoded protein is CASSWLAGGVNEQFF.

The genes are TRBV27 and TRBJ2-5, with 7 bases fitting TRBD1. V lost 5 bases to trimming and J lost 5 bases; unmatched junction nucleotides: 11. The CDR3 loop spans 15 amino acids. Germline V gene data show CDR1 as MNHEY and CDR2 as SMNVEV (reference sequence). CDR3 protein: CASSTHRGGGETQYF. The CDR3 DNA reads TGTGCCAGCAGTACCCACAGGGGCGGTGGCGAGACCCAGTACTTC.

This chain links TRBV7-9 with TRBJ1-2; 11 bases match TRBD1. This CDR3 comprises 17 residues. Germline V lookup: CDR1 SEHNR, CDR2 FQNEAQ (reference sequence). Trimming at V came to 4 bases and at J to 4 bases, leaving 11 bases not matched to a gene. The DNA of the CDR3 is TGTGCCAGCAGCTCTAGGATCGGACAGGGGGCAATCTATGGCTACACCTTC. Translation gives CASSSRIGQGAIYGYTF.

The V and J genes are TRBV16 and TRBJ1-2; no clear D gene. V shed 1 base and J shed 0 bases, with 18 bases lying between them. The CDR3 totals 18 residues. CDR1 and CDR2 from the germline V gene are KGHSY and FQNENV. Here the CDR3 reads CASSQLQRKEGTNYGYTF. Here the CDR3 DNA reads TGTGCCAGCAGCCAATTACAGCGAAAAGAGGGCACTAACTATGGCTACACCTTC. The variable domain in full, with the rest retrieved from reference TRBV16 and TRBJ1-2, is GEEVAQTPKHLVRGEGQKAKLYCAPIKGHSYVFWYQQVLKNEFKFLISFQNENVFDETGMPKERFSAKCLPNSPCSLEIQATKLEDSAVYFCASSQLQRKEGTNYGYTFGSGTRLTVV.

The chain joins TRBV7-2 to TRBJ1-1, with D unresolved. Per the germline V gene, CDR1 is SGHTA and CDR2 is FQGNSA. Trimming pared 7 bases from V and 4 bases from J, leaving 10 bases between. The CDR3 spans 12 residues. The CDR3 DNA sequence: TGTGCCAGCACCCGTCGGGGCACTGAAGCTTTCTTT. The encoded protein is CASTRRGTEAFF.

The chain joins TRBV19 to TRBJ2-7; TRBD1 might be the D (5 bases). The germline V gene has CDR1 LNHDA and CDR2 SQIVND (reference sequence). This CDR3 has 15 amino acids. Trimming stripped 3 bases from V and 4 bases from J, with 16 bases between. The CDR3 DNA is TGTGCCAGTAGTATTAGGGGCCGTGGGGATTACGAGCAGTACTTC. Its translation is CASSIRGRGDYEQYF.

V usage is TRBV5-1 and J usage is TRBJ2-7; D is unclear. Germline assignment: CDR1 SGHRS and CDR2 YFSETQ. V was pared by 2 bases and J by 3 bases, with 9 bases between. This CDR3 contains 13 residues. DNA for the CDR3: TGCGCCAGCAGCTTCTACCCTAACTACGAGCAGTACTTC. This encodes CASSFYPNYEQYF.

The chain recombines TRBV21-1 with TRBJ2-7; TRBD2, the table's D call, lacks a check against the DNA. TRBV21-1 is labeled a pseudogene. This CDR3 region has 15 residues. For the CDR3, the DNA is TGTGCCAGCAGCAGTAAAAGGGACTTCCTCTACGAGCAGTACTTC. This codes for CASSSKRDFLYEQYF.